The present entry profiles one T cell receptor (beta chain) with its context. No antigen is known for it. TCRdb keeps only in-frame clones here, not all; method: immunoSEQ multiplex PCR. Of 84,000 or so clones in the sample, around 91% were seen once. This sample was taken from a study of T cell responses to AZD1222 COVID-19 vaccine. Study-wide points: Two doses of AZD1222 preceded a rise in Spike-specific TCR breadth and depth. Researchers took repertoire samples only after the peak T cell response had come.

The germline gives CDR1 SGHDT, CDR2 YYEEEE. The CDR3 sequence is 14 residues long. Trimming stripped 0 bases from V and 2 bases from J, with 8 bases between. This sequence was found in an adult in good health. The sequencing here drew on peripheral blood, taken on day 0 of MenACWY control vaccination. V usage is TRBV5-6 and J usage is TRBJ1-1; no reliable D call. The CDR3 DNA sequence: TGTGCCAGCAGCTTGGGGACCATTAACACTGAAGCTTTCTTT. It is translated as CASSLGTINTEAFF.